This TCR beta chain is drawn from a study of T cells in Graves' hyperthyroidism and ophthalmopathy. Study-wide results and limits: Expanded thyroid clonotypes (above 0.001) were mostly also found in blood.

Patients with ophthalmopathy all had a Clinical Activity Score of at least 3, a NOSPECS grade of at least 4 and duration under 3 months. Uncontrolled infection, other autoimmune disease, pregnancy or lactation led to exclusion. This clonotype showed up just a few times. Its antigen is unidentified. What was amplified from RNA transcripts were TCR beta CDR3 regions. First-round RT-PCR with HTBI primers amplified the TCR CDR3 region. TCRdb redid the calling of the multiplex PCR reads with MiXCR, one entry per CDR3 protein. The repertoire holds around 530,000 distinct CDR3 sequences, with over 15% as singletons. This clonotype was sampled from a woman between 18 and 30 years old with Graves' ophthalmopathy. The sequenced sample was blood.

The CDR3 protein is CASSHPGWGISGNTIYF. In DNA, the CDR3 is TGCGCCAGCAGCCACCCGGGTTGGGGAATCTCTGGAAACACCATATATTTT. This chain joins TRBV4-1 and TRBJ1-3; D unresolved. Per germline, CDR1 MGHRA and CDR2 YSYEKL. The length of the CDR3 is 17 residues. V gave up 3 bases and J gave up 0 bases, with 15 bases separating them.